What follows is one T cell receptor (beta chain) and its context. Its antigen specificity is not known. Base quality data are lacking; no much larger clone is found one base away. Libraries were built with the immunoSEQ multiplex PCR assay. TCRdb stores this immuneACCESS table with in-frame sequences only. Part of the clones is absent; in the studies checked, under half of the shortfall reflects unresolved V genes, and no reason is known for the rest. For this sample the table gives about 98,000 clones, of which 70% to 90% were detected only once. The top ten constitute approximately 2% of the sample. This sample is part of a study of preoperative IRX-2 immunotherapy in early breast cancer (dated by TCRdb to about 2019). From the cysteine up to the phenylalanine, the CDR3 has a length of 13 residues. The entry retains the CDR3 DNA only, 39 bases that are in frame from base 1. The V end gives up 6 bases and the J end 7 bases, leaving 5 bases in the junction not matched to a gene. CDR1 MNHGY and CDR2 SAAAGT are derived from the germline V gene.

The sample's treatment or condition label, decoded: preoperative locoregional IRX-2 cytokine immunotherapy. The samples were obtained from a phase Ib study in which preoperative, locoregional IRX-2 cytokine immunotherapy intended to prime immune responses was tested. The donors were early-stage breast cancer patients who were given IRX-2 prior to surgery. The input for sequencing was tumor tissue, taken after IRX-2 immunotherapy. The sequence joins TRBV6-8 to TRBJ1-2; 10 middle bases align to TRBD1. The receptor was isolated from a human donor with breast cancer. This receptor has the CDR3 CASSDRGRVGYTF. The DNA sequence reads TGTGCCAGCAGCGACAGGGGGCGAGTTGGCTACACCTTC.